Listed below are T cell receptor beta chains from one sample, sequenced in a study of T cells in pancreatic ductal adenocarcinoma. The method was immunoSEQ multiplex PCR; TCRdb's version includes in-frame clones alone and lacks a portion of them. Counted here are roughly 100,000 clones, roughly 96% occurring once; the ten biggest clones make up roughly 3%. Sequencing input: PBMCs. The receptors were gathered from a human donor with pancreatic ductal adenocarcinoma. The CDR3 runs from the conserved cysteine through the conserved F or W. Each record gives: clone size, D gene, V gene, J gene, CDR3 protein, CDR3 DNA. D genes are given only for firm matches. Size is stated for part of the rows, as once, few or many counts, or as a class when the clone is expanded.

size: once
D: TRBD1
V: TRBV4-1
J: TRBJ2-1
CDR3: CASSRSGTGGNEQFF
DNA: TGCGCCAGCAGCCGATCCGGGACAGGGGGGAATGAGCAGTTCTTC

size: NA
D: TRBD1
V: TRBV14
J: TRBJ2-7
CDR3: CASSQGTGDEQYF
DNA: TGTGCCAGCAGCCAAGGGACAGGTGACGAGCAGTACTTC

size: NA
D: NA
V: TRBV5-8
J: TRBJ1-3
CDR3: CASSLVPAGNTIYF
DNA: TGTGCCAGCAGCTTGGTTCCGGCTGGAAACACCATATATTTT

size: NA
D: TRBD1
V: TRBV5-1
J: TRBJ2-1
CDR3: CASSLGQGFNEQFF
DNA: TGCGCCAGCAGCTTAGGACAGGGATTCAATGAGCAGTTCTTC

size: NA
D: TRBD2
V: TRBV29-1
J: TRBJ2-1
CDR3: CSVSGGLAANNEQFF
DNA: TGCAGCGTTTCGGGCGGACTAGCGGCCAACAATGAGCAGTTCTTC

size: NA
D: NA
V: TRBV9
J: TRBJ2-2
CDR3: CASSAPGTLNTGELFF
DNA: TGTGCCAGCAGCGCCCCCGGGACTCTAAACACCGGGGAGCTGTTTTTT

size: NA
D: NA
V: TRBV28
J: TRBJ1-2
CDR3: CASSSGVTVYGYTF
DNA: TGTGCCAGCAGTTCGGGGGTGACAGTCTATGGCTACACCTTC

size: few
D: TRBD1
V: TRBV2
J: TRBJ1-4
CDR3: CASTLTGSYEKLFF
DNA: TGTGCCAGCACCTTGACAGGGTCATATGAAAAACTGTTTTTT

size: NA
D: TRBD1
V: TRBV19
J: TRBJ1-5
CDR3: CASSMGQLNQPQHF
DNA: TGTGCCAGTAGTATGGGACAGCTAAATCAGCCCCAGCATTTT

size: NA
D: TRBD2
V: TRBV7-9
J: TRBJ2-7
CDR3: CASSPGSGRARYEQYF
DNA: TGTGCCAGCAGCCCCGGTAGCGGGAGGGCCCGGTACGAGCAGTACTTC

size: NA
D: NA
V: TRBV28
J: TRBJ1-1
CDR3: CASSDDTGTEAFF
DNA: TGTGCCAGCAGTGACGACACAGGCACTGAAGCTTTCTTT

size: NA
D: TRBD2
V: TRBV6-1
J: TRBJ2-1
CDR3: CASSEGLAGSNEQFF
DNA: TGTGCCAGCAGTGAGGGACTAGCGGGGTCCAATGAGCAGTTCTTC

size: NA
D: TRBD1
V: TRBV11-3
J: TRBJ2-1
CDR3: CASSAGQGTYNEQFF
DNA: TGTGCCAGCAGCGCCGGACAGGGGACCTACAATGAGCAGTTCTTC

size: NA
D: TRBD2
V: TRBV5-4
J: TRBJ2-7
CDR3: CASSLGTSGSAYEQYF
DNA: TGTGCCAGCAGCTTGGGCACTAGCGGGTCTGCCTACGAGCAGTACTTC

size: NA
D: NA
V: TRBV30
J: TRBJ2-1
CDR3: CAWSVQLAGGNEQFF
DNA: TGTGCCTGGAGTGTACAACTAGCTGGGGGCAATGAGCAGTTCTTC

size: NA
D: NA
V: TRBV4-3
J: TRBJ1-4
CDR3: CASSQGGGGGHEKLFF
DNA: TGCGCCAGCAGCCAAGGGGGAGGGGGAGGGCATGAAAAACTGTTTTTT

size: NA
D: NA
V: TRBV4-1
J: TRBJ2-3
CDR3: CASSQALYTDTQYF
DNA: TGCGCCAGCAGCCAAGCTCTATACACAGATACGCAGTATTTT

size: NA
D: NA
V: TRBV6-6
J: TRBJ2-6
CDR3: CASSDPQGTGANVLTF
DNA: TGTGCCAGCAGCGACCCTCAGGGGACTGGGGCCAACGTCCTGACTTTC

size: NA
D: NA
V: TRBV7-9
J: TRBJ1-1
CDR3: CASSIGGMNTEAFF
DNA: TGTGCCAGCAGCATCGGCGGCATGAACACTGAAGCTTTCTTT

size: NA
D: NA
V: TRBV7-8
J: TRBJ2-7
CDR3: CASSLAGISSYEQYF
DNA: TGTGCCAGCAGCTTGGCTGGTATAAGCTCCTACGAGCAGTACTTC

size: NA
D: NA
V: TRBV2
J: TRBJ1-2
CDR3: CASSTQFYGYTF
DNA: TGTGCCAGCAGCACACAGTTCTATGGCTACACCTTC

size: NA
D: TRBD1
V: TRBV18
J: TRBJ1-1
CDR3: CASSPMGQGIHTEAFF
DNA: TGTGCCAGCTCCCCAATGGGACAGGGGATCCACACTGAAGCTTTCTTT

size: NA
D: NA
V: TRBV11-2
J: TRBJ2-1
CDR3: CASSLGGDYNEQFF
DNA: TGTGCCAGCAGCTTGGGCGGGGACTACAATGAGCAGTTCTTC

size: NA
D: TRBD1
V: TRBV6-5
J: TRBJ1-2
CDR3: CASSSVPGQGIYGYTF
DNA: TGTGCCAGCAGTTCCGTCCCGGGACAGGGGATCTATGGCTACACCTTC

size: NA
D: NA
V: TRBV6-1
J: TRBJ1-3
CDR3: CASRTGSGNTIYF
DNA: TGTGCCAGCAGGACAGGCTCTGGAAACACCATATATTTT

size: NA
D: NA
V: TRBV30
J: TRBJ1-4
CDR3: CAWKQFGANEKLFF
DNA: TGTGCCTGGAAACAATTTGGAGCTAATGAAAAACTGTTTTTT

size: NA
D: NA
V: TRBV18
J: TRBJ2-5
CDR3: CASSPRTGEETQYF
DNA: TGTGCCAGCTCACCACGAACGGGAGAAGAGACCCAGTACTTC

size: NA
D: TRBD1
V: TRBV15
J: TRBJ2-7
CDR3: CATLEGTGTYEQYF
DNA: TGTGCCACCCTGGAGGGGACAGGAACCTACGAGCAGTACTTC

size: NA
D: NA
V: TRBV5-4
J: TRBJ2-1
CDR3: CASSYRVSAQFF
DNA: TGTGCCAGCAGCTACAGGGTTTCGGCGCAGTTCTTC

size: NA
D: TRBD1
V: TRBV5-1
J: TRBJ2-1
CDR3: CASSLGPGQPEQFF
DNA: TGCGCCAGCAGCTTGGGTCCGGGACAGCCTGAGCAGTTCTTC

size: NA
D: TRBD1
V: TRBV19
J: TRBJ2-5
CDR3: CASSIGQGARFETQYF
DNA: TGTGCCAGTAGTATCGGACAGGGGGCGCGGTTTGAGACCCAGTACTTC

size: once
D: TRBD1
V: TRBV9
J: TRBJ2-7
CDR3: CASSTRDRNYEQYF
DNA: TGTGCCAGCAGCACCCGGGACAGGAACTACGAGCAGTACTTC

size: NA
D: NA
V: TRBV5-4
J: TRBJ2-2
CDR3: CASSSRQVDTGELFF
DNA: TGTGCCAGCAGCTCGAGACAGGTGGACACCGGGGAGCTGTTTTTT

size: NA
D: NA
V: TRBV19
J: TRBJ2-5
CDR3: CASRGSQETQYF
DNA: TGTGCCAGCAGGGGTTCCCAAGAGACCCAGTACTTC

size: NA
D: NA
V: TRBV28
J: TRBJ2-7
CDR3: CASTTGRYEQYF
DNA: TGTGCCAGCACAACAGGGCGGTACGAGCAGTACTTC

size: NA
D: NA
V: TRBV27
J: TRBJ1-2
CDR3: CASSLNPRAFGYTF
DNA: TGTGCCAGCAGTTTAAACCCCAGGGCATTTGGCTACACCTTC

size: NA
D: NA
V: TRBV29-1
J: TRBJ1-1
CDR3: CSVEDRELNTEAFF
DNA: TGCAGCGTTGAAGACAGGGAACTGAACACTGAAGCTTTCTTT

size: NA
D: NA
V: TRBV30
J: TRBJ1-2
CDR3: CAWSVSRGSGYTF
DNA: TGTGCCTGGAGCGTCAGCCGGGGATCTGGCTACACCTTC

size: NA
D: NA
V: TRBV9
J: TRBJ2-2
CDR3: CASSVEPGLGELFF
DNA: TGTGCCAGCAGCGTAGAACCAGGCCTCGGGGAGCTGTTTTTT

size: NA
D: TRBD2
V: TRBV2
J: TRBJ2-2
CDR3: CASRSEAGTGELFF
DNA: TGTGCCAGTAGATCCGAAGCGGGGACCGGGGAGCTGTTTTTT

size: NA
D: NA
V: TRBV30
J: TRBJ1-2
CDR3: CAWSLTRGYTF
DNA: TGTGCCTGGAGTTTGACCAGGGGCTACACCTTC